This T cell receptor (beta chain) is drawn from a study of T cell responses to AZD1222 COVID-19 vaccine. Study details: Doses given second, at about 4 or about 12 weeks, were pooled. The study, taken as a whole, reports: Repertoires were obtained only post-peak T cell response. CD4 TCRs linked to vaccination spanned spike, dominating at 160-218 and 743-854. White British donors predominated, females outnumbered males, and clonal diversity was possibly underestimated.

Trimming removed 7 bases at V and 3 bases at J, with 10 bases between. This CDR3 region has 13 residues. Looked up from germline, CDR1 is LNHDA and CDR2 is SQIVND (reference sequence). TCRdb keeps only in-frame clones here, not all; method: immunoSEQ multiplex PCR. Seen here are some 120,000 clones, roughly nine tenths observed once, and the top ten hold roughly 1.5%. On this clone: Its antigen is not known.

The material sequenced was peripheral blood, taken on day 0 of AZD1222 vaccination. The V and J genes are TRBV19 and TRBJ2-1; D call uncertain. This clonotype was obtained from an adult in good health. The CDR3 bases are TGTGCCAGTATTGGTCAGAACTACAATGAGCAGTTCTTC. Protein sequence: CASIGQNYNEQFF.